This TCR beta chain was recorded in a study of B cell selection in AIRE deficiency (dated by TCRdb to 2018 to 2020). For context, the study as a whole: Researchers compared the TCRbeta repertoires of sorted blood CD4+ conventional T cells and regulatory T cells from AIRE-deficient patients with the corresponding repertoires from healthy controls. The TCR-sequenced cohort comprised about 5 AIRE-deficient APECED patients and about 5 healthy control donors. Results the study describes overall, beyond this receptor: In AIRE-deficient patients, Tconv and Treg cells had TCRBV gene usage, CDR3 length and TCR diversity comparable to those in healthy donors. Shared Treg sequences had shorter CDR3s, reflecting a bias toward rearrangements with few non-templated nucleotide insertions. Of some 3,300 shared Treg TCRbeta sequences, roughly 31% were shared only among healthy donors and 7.5% to 9.5% only among patients, suggesting less efficient Treg selection without AIRE. Roughly 30% of the Treg TCRbeta sequences shared among healthy donors were detected in patient Tconv cells, suggesting that Treg-biased clones are diverted into the Tconv compartment. Only TCRbeta chains were sequenced; around a third of shared healthy-donor Treg sequences also occurred in healthy Tconv, possibly because of differing TCRalpha chains.

The germline V gene provides CDR1 SGHVS and CDR2 FQNEAQ. V gives up 9 bases and J gives up 2 bases, and the segment between their germline ends measures 16 bases. The CDR3 goes from the cysteine to the phenylalanine over 14 residues. Kept here is only the CDR3 DNA, which spans 42 bases and is read in frame from base 1. The immunoSEQ platform was used to sequence the TCRbeta chain. In the source study's methods: When conventional T cell repertoires were pooled, 90,000 to 120,000 distinct in-frame TCRbeta sequences were obtained from patients and 13.4x10^4 from healthy donors. Treg TCRbeta sequences found in two or more individuals were defined as public, and these public Treg TCRbeta sequences were then searched for in Tconv repertoires. Differences between groups were assessed by Mann-Whitney U tests with Bonferroni-Dunn correction in GraphPad Prism 7.03. TCRdb provides this immuneACCESS table in a form limited to in-frame rearrangements. Some clones are lacking; in checked studies, under half of them reflect an unresolved V gene, and why the rest are absent is not known. The V and J calls and clone size come from that table; D and trimming were worked out from the DNA. In all, the sample holds around 23,000 clones, and 95% of those were seen once. 0.2% to 0.3% of the sample rests with the top ten.

Conventional CD4 T cells were sorted as CD4+CD127+ cells. The control samples were obtained from healthy donors who were not related to the patients. Sorting of Tconv and Treg cells intended for TCRbeta sequencing was performed on a FACSAria flow cytometer. Sorted cells were collected into 5-ml round-bottom polystyrene tubes, and dry cell pellets were frozen at -80°C before sequencing. Remarks on this clone: Its antigen has not been determined. There are no base qualities to consult, and no much larger clone falls within one base.

The V and J segments used are TRBV7-8 and TRBJ1-2; the best D guess is TRBD1, with 5 bases matching. This clonotype originated in a human donor in good health. The sample was CD4+CD127+ conventional T cells sorted from PBMCs. CDR3 protein: CASWDGFENYGYTF. The DNA sequence is given as TGTGCCAGTTGGGACGGATTCGAGAACTATGGCTACACCTTC.